One sample yielded the 24 T cell receptor beta chains listed below, sequenced in a study of Ad26.COV2.S vaccination and SARS-CoV-2 variants. The assay was immunoSEQ multiplex PCR, and TCRdb's table has in-frame clones only and misses some. Of hundreds of thousands of clones detected, 86% appear once; the ten largest clones hold roughly 10%. Indicated treatment: about 20 received Ad26.COV2.S at low or high dose, single or two shots; 5 received placebo; per-sample allocation not given. Sampling took place 63 days after the first vaccine or placebo injection. Sequencing used peripheral blood, obtained in a trial of Ad26.COV2.S vaccine versus placebo. The receptors come from a person aged 18-65 years who received the Ad26.COV2.S COVID-19 vaccine or a placebo.

This sequence joins TRBV4-2 and TRBJ1-4; maybe TRBD1 (6 bases). The CDR3 totals 15 residues. V lost 4 bases and J 3 bases, leaving 12 bases between the germline ends. Looked up from germline, CDR1 is LGHNA and CDR2 is YNFKEQ. In DNA form, the CDR3 reads TGTGCCAGCAGCCTGAAAGGGGGATCTAATGAAAAACTGTTTTTT. This sequence encodes CASSLKGGSNEKLFF.

CDR3 sequence (DNA): TGCGCCAGCAGCTTGAGACAGGGGGGTAATTCACCCCTCCACTTT. Translation: CASSLRQGGNSPLHF. The V gene is TRBV5-1, the J gene TRBJ1-6, with 9 bases identical to TRBD1. CDR1 SGHRS and CDR2 YFSETQ come from the germline V gene. The J segment lost 6 bases and the V segment lost 1 base, leaving 2 bases of the junction unmatched. The CDR3 loop spans 15 amino acids. Full variable domain (remainder filled in from reference TRBV5-1 and TRBJ1-6): KAGVTQTPRYLIKTRGQQVTLSCSPISGHRSVSWYQQTPGQGLQFLFEYFSETQRNKGNFPGRFSGRQFSNSRSEMNVSTLELGDSALYLCASSLRQGGNSPLHFGNGTRLTVT.

The gene calls are TRBV2 and TRBJ2-1, with D maybe TRBD2 (7 bases). The germline V gene has CDR1 SNHLY and CDR2 FYNNEI. The V end lost 9 bases, the J end lost 5 bases, and 14 bases lay between the germline ends. CDR3 size: 13 residues. The chain's CDR3 is CASGGGLNNEQFF. DNA of the CDR3: TGTGCCAGTGGAGGGGGACTAAACAATGAGCAGTTCTTC.

The V call is TRBV7-9, the J call TRBJ2-7; TRBD2 aligns across 9 bases. From germline, CDR1 is SEHNR and CDR2 FQNEAQ (reference sequence). Trimming removed 8 bases from V and 3 bases from J; junction bases left unmatched: 8. The CDR3 extends over 14 amino acids. The CDR3 loop reads CASGTSGLDYEQYF. In DNA, the CDR3 is TGTGCCAGCGGAACTAGCGGGTTAGACTACGAGCAGTACTTC.

The V gene is TRBV18, the J gene TRBJ1-5; D possibly corresponds to TRBD1 (5 bases). Germline V gene data show CDR1 as KGHSH and CDR2 as LQKENI. This CDR3 region has 16 residues. With 5 bases removed from V and 6 bases from J, the gap between germline ends came to 20 bases. CDR3 nucleotide sequence: TGTGCCAGCTCATCCGGGACTGGCCAGTGGTTTCAGCCCCAGCATTTT. Its protein is CASSSGTGQWFQPQHF.

This clone came up once. This sequence joins TRBV2 and TRBJ1-4; D gene ambiguous. The CDR3 is 14 amino acids. Germline CDR1 reads SNHLY; CDR2 reads FYNNEI. V lost 3 bases, J lost 2 bases, and 7 bases lay in between. This CDR3 reads CASSEGTTNEKLFF. As DNA, the CDR3 is TGTGCCAGCAGTGAGGGTACTACTAATGAAAAACTGTTTTTT. Full variable domain (rest looked up from reference TRBV2 and TRBJ1-4): EPEVTQTPSHQVTQMGQEVILRCVPISNHLYFYWYRQILGQKVEFLVSFYNNEISEKSEIFDDQFSVERPDGSNFTLKIRSTKLEDSAMYFCASSEGTTNEKLFFGSGTQLSVL.

The CDR3 protein is CASSIGPTNTEAFF. DNA for the CDR3: TGTGCCAGCAGCATCGGACCTACGAACACTGAAGCTTTCTTT. V usage is TRBV7-2 and J usage is TRBJ1-1; D remains unclear. CDR3 size: 14 residues. The germline gives CDR1 SGHTA, CDR2 FQGNSA. Trimming shortened V by 5 bases and J by 1 base, and 11 bases separated the two germline ends.

In this sample, this clone turned up once. The V call is TRBV9, the J call TRBJ1-6; 8 bases are shared with TRBD1. This CDR3 is 16 amino acids long. CDR1 and CDR2 from the germline V gene are SGDLS and YYNGEE. V lost 0 bases, J lost 9 bases, and 8 bases stayed unmatched. The CDR3 DNA follows: TGTGCCAGCAGCGTAGAGCCGAACAGGGGGAGTTCACCCCTCCACTTT. Translated: CASSVEPNRGSSPLHF.

V and J are TRBV27 and TRBJ1-6, with a possible D match to TRBD1 (5 bases). Germline V gene sequence: CDR1 MNHEY, CDR2 SMNVEV (reference sequence). The CDR3 is 17 residues long. V lost 0 bases, J lost 1 base, and 10 bases lay in between. CDR3 sequence: CASSLSRGRSYNSPLHF. CDR3 DNA: TGTGCCAGCAGTTTATCGCGGGGCAGGTCCTATAATTCACCCCTCCACTTT.

In this sample, this clone turned up a few times. The chain employs TRBV4-3 and TRBJ1-2, with D maybe TRBD1 (5 bases). Germline V gene data show CDR1 as LGHNA and CDR2 as YSLEER. The CDR3 is 14 residues long. V lost 7 bases and J lost 1, with 13 bases in between. In nucleotides, the CDR3 is TGCGCCAGCAAACAGGTCATCCATAACTATGGCTACACCTTC. It is translated as CASKQVIHNYGYTF.

This chain uses TRBV6-2 or TRBV6-3 with TRBJ2-2, with TRBD2 matching over 7 bases. Germline values: CDR1 MNHEY, CDR2 SVGEGT. This CDR3 region has 15 residues. J gave up 3 bases and V 5 bases, and 6 bases lay outside the gene matches. CDR3 in amino acids: CASSLLAVDTGELFF. DNA for the CDR3: TGTGCCAGCAGTCTTCTAGCGGTGGACACCGGGGAGCTGTTTTTT.

The chain recombines TRBV7-2 with TRBJ2-7, with a tentative D call TRBD2 (6 bases). The germline V gene encodes CDR1 SGHTA and CDR2 FQGNSA. CDR3 length: 17 residues. The V end lost 5 bases, the J end lost 2 bases, and 22 bases lay between the germline ends. The CDR3 nucleotides are TGTGCCAGCAGCCCCCCCTTTGTTGGGGGGAAGGCCTACGAGCAGTACTTC. It specifies CASSPPFVGGKAYEQYF. Complete variable domain (other parts from reference TRBV7-2 and TRBJ2-7): GAGVSQSPSNKVTEKGKDVELRCDPISGHTALYWYRQSLGQGLEFLIYFQGNSAPDKSGLPSDRFSAERTGGSVSTLTIQRTQQEDSAVYLCASSPPFVGGKAYEQYFGPGTRLTVT.

V and J are TRBV19 and TRBJ2-7; the match to TRBD2 covers 7 bases. V gave up 5 bases and J gave up 3 bases; unmatched junction bases: 7. Germline CDR1 is LNHDA and CDR2 is SQIVND (reference sequence). There are 14 residues in the CDR3. The CDR3 bases are TGTGCCAGTAGTCCGGGGGGTACCGTCTACGAGCAGTACTTC. This translates into CASSPGGTVYEQYF. Based on the CDR3 plus reference TRBV19 and TRBJ2-7, the full variable domain is DGGITQSPKYLFRKEGQNVTLSCEQNLNHDAMYWYRQDPGQGLRLIYYSQIVNDFQKGDIAEGYSVSREKKESFPLTVTSAQKNPTAFYLCASSPGGTVYEQYFGPGTRLTVT.

This clone has only one observation. The V call is TRBV18, the J call TRBJ1-6, with D perhaps matching TRBD1 (6 bases). The CDR3 runs to 14 residues. Looked up from germline, CDR1 is KGHSH and CDR2 is LQKENI. The V gene lost 6 bases and the J gene lost 5 bases, with 11 bases spanning the gap. For the CDR3, the DNA is TGTGCCAGCTCCCGGGACACTGATAATTCACCCCTCCACTTT. The encoded protein is CASSRDTDNSPLHF.

The rearrangement links TRBV3-1 (or the pseudogene TRBV3-2) to TRBJ2-7; D is unresolved. The V and J ends lost 2 bases and 0 bases respectively, with 8 bases between them. The CDR3 has 14 amino acids. Germline CDR1 is LGHDT and CDR2 is YNNKEL (reference sequence). The CDR3 region has the DNA TGTGCCAGCAGCCAATGGGATGACTCCTACGAGCAGTACTTC. Its protein is CASSQWDDSYEQYF.

This clone occurred once. CDR3 nucleotide sequence: TGTGCCAGCAGCTCAACCGGGAACCTACCCTACGAGCAGTACTTC. This encodes CASSSTGNLPYEQYF. The chain recombines TRBV7-2 with TRBJ2-7; D might be TRBD2 (5 bases). Looked up from germline, CDR1 is SGHTA and CDR2 is FQGNSA. V dropped 4 bases and J dropped 2 bases, with 15 bases sitting between them. The CDR3 consists of 15 residues.

V is TRBV5-5 and J is TRBJ1-5; D possibly corresponds to TRBD1 (5 bases). From germline, CDR1 is SGHKS and CDR2 YYEKEE (reference sequence). The CDR3 contains 15 residues. V was shortened by 3 bases and J by 3 bases, with 13 bases between the two germline ends. The CDR3 spells CASSYQGILNQPQHF. In nucleotides, the CDR3 is TGTGCCAGCAGCTATCAGGGCATCCTCAATCAGCCCCAGCATTTT.

The V call is TRBV6-2 or TRBV6-3, the J call TRBJ1-1; D is ambiguous. Germline lookup yields CDR1 MNHEY and CDR2 SVGEGT. V lost 4 bases and J lost 4, with 10 bases in between. The CDR3 covers 13 residues. The CDR3 nucleotides are TGTGCCAGCAGTTTCACGGGCGGCACTGAAGCTTTCTTT. This codes for CASSFTGGTEAFF.

This clone was recorded at least ten times. The chain joins TRBV5-4 to TRBJ2-7; TRBD1 is a possible D gene (6 bases). Germline V gives CDR1 SGHNT, CDR2 YYREEE (reference sequence). V was clipped by 3 bases and J by 2 bases, with 15 bases between them. The CDR3 has 15 residues. As DNA, the CDR3 is TGTGCCAGCAGCTCGAGTGACAGGCCAACCTACGAGCAGTACTTC. It yields the protein CASSSSDRPTYEQYF.

The chain links TRBV5-1 to TRBJ2-7; D is undetermined. Germline-derived CDR1 and CDR2 are SGHRS and YFSETQ. This CDR3 comprises 14 residues. The V end lost 4 bases, the J end lost 2 bases, and 13 bases lay between the germline ends. The CDR3 region has the DNA TGCGCCAGCAGCCGCGAGTCCGGCCCCTACGAGCAGTACTTC. It codes for CASSRESGPYEQYF. Full variable domain (missing parts from reference TRBV5-1 and TRBJ2-7): KAGVTQTPRYLIKTRGQQVTLSCSPISGHRSVSWYQQTPGQGLQFLFEYFSETQRNKGNFPGRFSGRQFSNSRSEMNVSTLELGDSALYLCASSRESGPYEQYFGPGTRLTVT.

This sequence joins TRBV10-3 and TRBJ2-2, with a weak D call TRBD2 (5 bases). The CDR3 is 16 residues long. Germline lookup yields CDR1 ENHRY and CDR2 SYGVKD. The V gene lost 3 bases and the J gene lost 2 bases, with 13 bases spanning the gap. The CDR3 coding sequence is TGTGCCATCAGTGACCCGCGGACTGGAAACACCGGGGAGCTGTTTTTT. Its protein product is CAISDPRTGNTGELFF.

The V gene is TRBV11-2, the J gene TRBJ2-7; D is undetermined. CDR3 length: 11 amino acids. Between the trimmed V and J ends, which lost 5 bases and 9 bases, there was a span of 11 bases. Germline assignment: CDR1 SGHAT and CDR2 FQNNGV. This CDR3 is CASSPSTGQYF. CDR3 sequence (DNA): TGTGCCAGCAGCCCCTCGACGGGGCAGTACTTC.

The chain links TRBV7-9 to TRBJ1-2; the D gene is possibly TRBD1 (6 bases). Germline V gene lookup returns CDR1 SEHNR and CDR2 FQNEAQ (reference sequence). V was cut by 0 bases and J by 6 bases, with 17 bases left in between. The length of the CDR3 is 16 residues. CDR3 in amino acids: CASSLAAGVDTDGYTF. Written as DNA, the CDR3 is TGTGCCAGCAGCTTAGCGGCAGGGGTGGATACGGATGGCTACACCTTC.

The rearrangement links TRBV28 to TRBJ2-5, with D perhaps being TRBD1 or TRBD2 (5 bases each). The CDR3 has 15 residues. Germline CDR1 and CDR2: MDHEN and SYDVKM. The V end lost 4 bases, the J end lost 5 bases, and 17 bases lay between the germline ends. CDR3 residues: CASSSPGRGVETQYF. In DNA form, the CDR3 reads TGTGCCAGCAGTTCTCCAGGGAGAGGAGTGGAGACCCAGTACTTC.